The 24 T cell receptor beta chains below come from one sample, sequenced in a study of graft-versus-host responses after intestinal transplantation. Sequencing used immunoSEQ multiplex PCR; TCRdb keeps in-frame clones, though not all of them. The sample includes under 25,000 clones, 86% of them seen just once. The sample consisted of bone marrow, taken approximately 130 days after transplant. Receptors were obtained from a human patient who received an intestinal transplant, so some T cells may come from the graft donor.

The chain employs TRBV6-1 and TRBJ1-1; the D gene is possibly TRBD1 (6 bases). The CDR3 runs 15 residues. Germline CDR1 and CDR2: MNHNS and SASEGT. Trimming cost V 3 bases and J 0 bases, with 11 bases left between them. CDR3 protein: CASSERGGVNTEAFF. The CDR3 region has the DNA TGTGCCAGCAGTGAGAGAGGGGGTGTGAACACTGAAGCTTTCTTT.

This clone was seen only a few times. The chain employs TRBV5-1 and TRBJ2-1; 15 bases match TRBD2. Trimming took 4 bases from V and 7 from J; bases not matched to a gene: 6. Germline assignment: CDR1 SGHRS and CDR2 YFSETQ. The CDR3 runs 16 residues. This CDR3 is CASSLPGTSGRNEQFF. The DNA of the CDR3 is TGCGCCAGCAGCCTTCCCGGGACTAGCGGGAGGAATGAGCAGTTCTTC.

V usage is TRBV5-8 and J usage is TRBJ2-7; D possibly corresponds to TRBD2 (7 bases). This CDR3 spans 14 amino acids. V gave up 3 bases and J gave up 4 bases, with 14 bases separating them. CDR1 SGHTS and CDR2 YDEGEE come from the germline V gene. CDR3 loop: CASSWGGGAYEQYF. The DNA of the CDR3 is TGTGCCAGCAGCTGGGGAGGGGGAGCTTACGAGCAGTACTTC.

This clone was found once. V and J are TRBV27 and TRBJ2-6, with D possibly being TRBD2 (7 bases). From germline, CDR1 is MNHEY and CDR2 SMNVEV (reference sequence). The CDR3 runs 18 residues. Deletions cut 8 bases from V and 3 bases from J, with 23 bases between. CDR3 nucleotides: TGTGCCAGCTACACCGGGGTTTGGGGGGGCTTTGGGGCCAACGTCCTGACTTTC. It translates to CASYTGVWGGFGANVLTF.

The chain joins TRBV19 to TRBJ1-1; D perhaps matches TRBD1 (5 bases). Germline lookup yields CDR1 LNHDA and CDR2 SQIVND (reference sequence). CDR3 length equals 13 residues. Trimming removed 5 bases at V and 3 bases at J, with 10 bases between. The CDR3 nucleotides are TGTGCCAGTAGTGCCGACAGCTACACTGAAGCTTTCTTT. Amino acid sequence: CASSADSYTEAFF.

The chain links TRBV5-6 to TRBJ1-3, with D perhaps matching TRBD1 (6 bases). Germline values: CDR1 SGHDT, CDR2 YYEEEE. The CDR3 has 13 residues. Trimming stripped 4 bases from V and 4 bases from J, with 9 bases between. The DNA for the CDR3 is TGTGCCAGCAGCACGGACAGCGGAAACACCATATATTTT. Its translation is CASSTDSGNTIYF.

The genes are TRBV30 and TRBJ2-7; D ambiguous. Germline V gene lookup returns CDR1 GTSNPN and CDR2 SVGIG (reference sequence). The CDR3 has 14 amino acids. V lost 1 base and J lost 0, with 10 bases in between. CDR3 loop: CAWSEAGNSYEQYF. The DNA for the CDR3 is TGTGCCTGGAGTGAGGCAGGAAACTCCTACGAGCAGTACTTC.

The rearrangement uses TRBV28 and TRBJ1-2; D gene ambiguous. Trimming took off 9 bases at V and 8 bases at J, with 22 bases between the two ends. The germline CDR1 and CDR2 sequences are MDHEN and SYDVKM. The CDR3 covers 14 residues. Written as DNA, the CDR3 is TGTGCCAGTACCTACGAGGGAGGAGGAGGAGGCTACACCTTC. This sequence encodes CASTYEGGGGGYTF.

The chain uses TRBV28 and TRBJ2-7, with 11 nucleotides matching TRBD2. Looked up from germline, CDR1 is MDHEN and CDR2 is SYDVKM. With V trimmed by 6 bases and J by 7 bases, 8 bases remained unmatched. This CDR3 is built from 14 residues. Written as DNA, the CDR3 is TGTGCCAGCAGGTCGACTAGCGGGATAAGGGAGCAGTACTTC. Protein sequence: CASRSTSGIREQYF. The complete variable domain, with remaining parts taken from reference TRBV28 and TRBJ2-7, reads DVKVTQSSRYLVKRTGEKVFLECVQDMDHENMFWYRQDPGLGLRLIYFSYDVKMKEKGDIPEGYSVSREKKERFSLILESASTNQTSMYLCASRSTSGIREQYFGPGTRLTVT.

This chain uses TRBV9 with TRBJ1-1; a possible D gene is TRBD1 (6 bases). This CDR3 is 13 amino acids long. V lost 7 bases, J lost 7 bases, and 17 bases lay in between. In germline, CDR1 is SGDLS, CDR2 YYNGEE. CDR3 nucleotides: TGTGCCAGCGGCGGGGGGGCACGGGGTGAAGCTTTCTTT. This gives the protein CASGGGARGEAFF. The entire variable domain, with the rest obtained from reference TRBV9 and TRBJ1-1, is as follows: DSGVTQTPKHLITATGQRVTLRCSPRSGDLSVYWYQQSLDQGLQFLIQYYNGEERAKGNILERFSAQQFPDLHSELNLSSLELGDSALYFCASGGGARGEAFFGQGTRLTVV.

The CDR3 spells CASSIRRNSGANVLTF. The CDR3 DNA is TGTGCCAGTAGTATCCGACGGAACTCTGGGGCCAACGTCCTGACTTTC. The chain employs TRBV19 and TRBJ2-6; D gene unclear. CDR3 length equals 16 residues. Germline-derived CDR1 and CDR2 are LNHDA and SQIVND (reference sequence). The ends were cut back, 3 bases at V and 0 bases at J, with 9 bases in the middle.

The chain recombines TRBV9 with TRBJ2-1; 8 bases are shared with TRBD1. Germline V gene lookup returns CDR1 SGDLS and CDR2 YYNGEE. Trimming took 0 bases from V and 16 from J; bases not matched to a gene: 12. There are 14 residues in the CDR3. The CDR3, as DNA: TGTGCCAGCAGCGTAGTCGGGGATGGACAGGGAAGTTTCTTC. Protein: CASSVVGDGQGSFF.

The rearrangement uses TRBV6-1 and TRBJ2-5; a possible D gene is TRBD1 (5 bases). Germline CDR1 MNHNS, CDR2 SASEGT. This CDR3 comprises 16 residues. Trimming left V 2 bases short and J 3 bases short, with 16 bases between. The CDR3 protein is CASSEIPGQGKETQYF. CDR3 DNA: TGTGCCAGCAGTGAAATCCCAGGCCAGGGTAAAGAGACCCAGTACTTC.

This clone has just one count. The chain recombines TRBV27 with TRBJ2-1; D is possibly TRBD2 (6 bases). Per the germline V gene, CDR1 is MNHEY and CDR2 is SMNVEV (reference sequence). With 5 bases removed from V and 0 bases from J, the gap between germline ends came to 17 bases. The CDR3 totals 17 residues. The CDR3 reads CASSPRREGSSYNEQFF. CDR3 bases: TGTGCCAGCAGTCCGAGGCGGGAAGGAAGCTCCTACAATGAGCAGTTCTTC.

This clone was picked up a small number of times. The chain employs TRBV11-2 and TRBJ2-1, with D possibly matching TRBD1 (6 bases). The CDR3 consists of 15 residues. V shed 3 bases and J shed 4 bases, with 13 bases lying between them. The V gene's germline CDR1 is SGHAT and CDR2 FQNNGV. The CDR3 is CASSFRQGGYNEQFF. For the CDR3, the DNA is TGTGCCAGCAGCTTTAGACAAGGGGGTTACAATGAGCAGTTCTTC.

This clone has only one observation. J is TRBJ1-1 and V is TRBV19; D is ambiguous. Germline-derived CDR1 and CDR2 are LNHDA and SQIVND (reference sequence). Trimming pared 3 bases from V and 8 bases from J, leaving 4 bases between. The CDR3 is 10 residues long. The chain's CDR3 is CASSMGEAFF. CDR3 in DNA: TGTGCCAGTAGTATGGGGGAAGCTTTCTTT. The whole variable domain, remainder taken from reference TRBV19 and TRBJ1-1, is DGGITQSPKYLFRKEGQNVTLSCEQNLNHDAMYWYRQDPGQGLRLIYYSQIVNDFQKGDIAEGYSVSREKKESFPLTVTSAQKNPTAFYLCASSMGEAFFGQGTRLTVV.

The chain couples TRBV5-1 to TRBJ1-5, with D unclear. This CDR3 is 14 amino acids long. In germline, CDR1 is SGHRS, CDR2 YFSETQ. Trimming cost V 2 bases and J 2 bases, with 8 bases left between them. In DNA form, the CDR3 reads TGCGCCAGCAGCTTATTTCCAGGCAATCAGCCCCAGCATTTT. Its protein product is CASSLFPGNQPQHF.

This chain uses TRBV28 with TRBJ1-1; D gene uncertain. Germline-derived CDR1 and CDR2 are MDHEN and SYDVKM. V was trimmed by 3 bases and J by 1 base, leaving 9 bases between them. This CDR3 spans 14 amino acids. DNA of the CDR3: TGTGCCAGCAGTTTGGTAAACAGGAACACTGAAGCTTTCTTT. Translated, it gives CASSLVNRNTEAFF.

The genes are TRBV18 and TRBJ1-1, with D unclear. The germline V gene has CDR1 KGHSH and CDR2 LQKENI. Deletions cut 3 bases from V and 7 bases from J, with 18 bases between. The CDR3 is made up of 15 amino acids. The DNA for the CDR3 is TGTGCCAGCTCACCTTTCGGACGGCTGGCCTATGAAGCTTTCTTT. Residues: CASSPFGRLAYEAFF.

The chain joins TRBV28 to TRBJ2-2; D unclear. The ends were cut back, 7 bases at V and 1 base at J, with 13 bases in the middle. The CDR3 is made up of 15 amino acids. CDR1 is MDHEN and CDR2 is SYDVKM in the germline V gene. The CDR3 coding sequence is TGTGCCAGCACACACATCCCGGAGAACACCGGGGAGCTGTTTTTT. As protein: CASTHIPENTGELFF. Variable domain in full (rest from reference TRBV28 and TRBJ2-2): DVKVTQSSRYLVKRTGEKVFLECVQDMDHENMFWYRQDPGLGLRLIYFSYDVKMKEKGDIPEGYSVSREKKERFSLILESASTNQTSMYLCASTHIPENTGELFFGEGSRLTVL.

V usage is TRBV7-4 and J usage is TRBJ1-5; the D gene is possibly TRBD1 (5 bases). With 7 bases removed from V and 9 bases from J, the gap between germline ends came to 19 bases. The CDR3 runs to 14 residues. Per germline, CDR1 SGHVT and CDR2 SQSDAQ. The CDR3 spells CASNTTGGSRPQHF. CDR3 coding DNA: TGTGCCAGCAATACAACCGGGGGATCACGGCCCCAGCATTTT.

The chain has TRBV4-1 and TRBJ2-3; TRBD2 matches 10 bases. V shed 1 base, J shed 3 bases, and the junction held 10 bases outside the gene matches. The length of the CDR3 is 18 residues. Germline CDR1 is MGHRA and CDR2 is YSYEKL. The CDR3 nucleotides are TGCGCCAGCAGCCAAGGATTCGGGCTAGCGGGAGCTACAGATACGCAGTATTTT. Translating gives CASSQGFGLAGATDTQYF.

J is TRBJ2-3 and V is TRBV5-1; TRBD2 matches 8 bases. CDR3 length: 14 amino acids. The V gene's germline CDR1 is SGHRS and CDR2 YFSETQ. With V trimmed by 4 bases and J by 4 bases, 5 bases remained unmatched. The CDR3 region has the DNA TGCGCCAGCAGCCCAAGCGGGAGTGCAGATACGCAGTATTTT. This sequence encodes CASSPSGSADTQYF.

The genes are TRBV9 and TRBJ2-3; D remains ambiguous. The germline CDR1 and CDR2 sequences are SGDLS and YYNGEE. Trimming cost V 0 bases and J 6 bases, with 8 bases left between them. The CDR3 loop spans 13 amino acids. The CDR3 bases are TGTGCCAGCAGCGTAGATAGGTGGGATACGCAGTATTTT. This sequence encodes CASSVDRWDTQYF.